The 27 T cell receptor beta chains reported below all come from one sample, sequenced in a study of cytotoxic CD8 clonotypes in ibrutinib-treated CLL. Sequencing used immunoSEQ multiplex PCR; TCRdb keeps in-frame clones, though not all of them. The sample contains around 160,000 clones, more than 75% of which appear only once. The sequencing here drew on PBMCs, taken after 12 months of ibrutinib treatment. All receptors derive from a human donor with chronic lymphocytic leukemia.

This clone showed up just once. This sequence joins TRBV11-2 and TRBJ2-7; tentative D call: TRBD1 (5 bases). The CDR3 spans 15 residues. V lost 6 bases, J lost 5 bases, and 20 bases lay in between. Germline V CDR1 and CDR2: SGHAT, FQNNGV. DNA for the CDR3: TGTGCCAGCAGTCCCCTCGACAGACTTGAGGACGAGCAGTACTTC. It is translated as CASSPLDRLEDEQYF.

J is TRBJ2-7 and V is TRBV18; possibly TRBD2 for D (6 bases). V lost 3 bases and J lost 2, with 8 bases in between. Germline loops: CDR1 KGHSH, CDR2 LQKENI. The length of the CDR3 is 13 residues. As DNA, the CDR3 is TGTGCCAGCTCACCGGCGGGGCCCTACGAGCAGTACTTC. Encoded protein: CASSPAGPYEQYF.

The chain carries TRBV20-1 and TRBJ2-7; D not certain. V was clipped by 5 bases and J by 4 bases, with 9 bases between them. The V gene's germline CDR1 is DFQATT and CDR2 SNEGSKA (reference sequence). The CDR3 is made up of 11 amino acids. CDR3 loop: CSAPLSYEQYF. Written as DNA, the CDR3 is TGCAGTGCTCCCCTTTCATACGAGCAGTACTTC.

In the case of this clone: This CDR3 is also generated by other DNA sequences in the sample. The chain carries TRBV7-2 and TRBJ2-3; TRBD2 aligns across 14 bases. Germline V gives CDR1 SGHTA, CDR2 FQGNSA. This CDR3 is 16 amino acids long. J gave up 4 bases and V 4 bases, and 4 bases lay outside the gene matches. CDR3: CASSSRLAGGADTQYF. CDR3 coding DNA: TGTGCCAGCAGCTCCAGACTAGCGGGAGGGGCAGATACGCAGTATTTT.

V gene TRBV29-1 combines with J gene TRBJ1-5, with unresolved D. CDR1 is SQVTM, CDR2 ANQGSEA, per germline. The CDR3 is 13 residues long. V dropped 4 bases and J dropped 0 bases, with 7 bases sitting between them. CDR3 in amino acids: CSVGEGSNQPQHF. In nucleotides, the CDR3 is TGCAGCGTTGGGGAGGGTAGCAATCAGCCCCAGCATTTT.

The V and J genes are TRBV5-1 and TRBJ2-6, with D hard to call. Between the trimmed V and J ends, which lost 4 bases and 0 bases, there was a span of 23 bases. Germline CDR1 is SGHRS and CDR2 is YFSETQ. CDR3 length: 20 residues. For the CDR3, the DNA is TGCGCCAGCAGCACGCACTCCCGCAAAACAGTAACCTCTGGGGCCAACGTCCTGACTTTC. Amino acids: CASSTHSRKTVTSGANVLTF.

This clone was recorded only once. DNA of the CDR3: TGCGCCAGCAGCTTGGAAACACCTCAAGGCTCTGGGGCCAACGTCCTGACTTTC. The encoded protein is CASSLETPQGSGANVLTF. The chain couples TRBV5-1 to TRBJ2-6, with D unresolved. The germline CDR1 and CDR2 sequences are SGHRS and YFSETQ. The CDR3 is 18 amino acids. V shed 0 bases and J shed 0 bases, with 13 bases lying between them.

J is TRBJ1-1 and V is TRBV2, with D possibly being TRBD1 (6 bases). The V gene's germline CDR1 is SNHLY and CDR2 FYNNEI. The length of the CDR3 is 14 residues. V lost 0 bases to trimming and J lost 8 bases, with 13 bases between them. For the CDR3, the DNA is TGTGCCAGCAGTGAAGCGTTCTGGGGGACAGAAGCTTTCTTT. It codes for CASSEAFWGTEAFF.

The gene calls are TRBV5-6 and TRBJ2-7; D unresolved. There are 11 residues in the CDR3. V gave up 4 bases and J gave up 3 bases, with 5 bases separating them. In germline, CDR1 is SGHDT, CDR2 YYEEEE. The DNA for the CDR3 is TGTGCCAGCAGCAATTACTACGAGCAGTACTTC. It yields the protein CASSNYYEQYF.

J is TRBJ1-2 and V is TRBV19; possibly TRBD1 for D (5 bases). Germline-derived CDR1 and CDR2 are LNHDA and SQIVND (reference sequence). Trimming removed 1 base at V and 2 bases at J, with 8 bases between. The CDR3 consists of 14 residues. This CDR3 is CASSIVGENYGYTF. The CDR3 bases are TGTGCCAGTAGTATAGTGGGGGAGAACTATGGCTACACCTTC.

This rearrangement joins TRBV9 to TRBJ2-5; maybe TRBD1 (6 bases). The V and J ends lost 0 bases and 5 bases respectively, with 11 bases between them. Looked up from germline, CDR1 is SGDLS and CDR2 is YYNGEE. CDR3 length: 14 residues. CDR3 residues: CASSVDTQGETQYF. For the CDR3, the DNA is TGTGCCAGCAGCGTAGATACGCAGGGGGAGACCCAGTACTTC.

This chain connects TRBV19 to TRBJ1-5; no reliable D call. CDR1 and CDR2 from the germline V gene are LNHDA and SQIVND (reference sequence). The CDR3 length is 12 residues. Between the trimmed V and J ends, which lost 3 bases and 7 bases, there was a span of 7 bases. DNA of the CDR3: TGTGCCAGTAGTATCCCACTCCAGCCCCAGCATTTT. Encoded protein: CASSIPLQPQHF.

The chain employs TRBV27 and TRBJ1-1, with TRBD1 matching over 8 bases. V gave up 5 bases and J gave up 2 bases; unmatched junction bases: 4. The germline CDR1 and CDR2 sequences are MNHEY and SMNVEV (reference sequence). The CDR3 has 14 residues. Written as DNA, the CDR3 is TGTGCCAGCAGTCCCAGGGGGCGTAACACTGAAGCTTTCTTT. Translated: CASSPRGRNTEAFF.

This clone has only a few counts. This chain uses TRBV5-1 with TRBJ2-7, with 7 bases fitting TRBD1. The CDR3 contains 14 residues. Germline V gives CDR1 SGHRS, CDR2 YFSETQ. Trimming at V came to 3 bases and at J to 4 bases, leaving 7 bases not matched to a gene. CDR3 in DNA: TGCGCCAGCAGCTGGAGTGAGGGGGCTTACGAGCAGTACTTC. Translating gives CASSWSEGAYEQYF.

V gene TRBV28 combines with J gene TRBJ1-4; no definite D call. The ends were cut back, 6 bases at V and 5 bases at J, with 10 bases in the middle. The CDR3 loop spans 13 amino acids. CDR1 is MDHEN, CDR2 SYDVKM, per germline. The CDR3 sequence: CASSPGSNEKLFF. The DNA for the CDR3 is TGTGCCAGCAGCCCCGGGTCGAATGAAAAACTGTTTTTT. Combining the CDR3 with reference TRBV28 and TRBJ1-4 gives the whole variable domain DVKVTQSSRYLVKRTGEKVFLECVQDMDHENMFWYRQDPGLGLRLIYFSYDVKMKEKGDIPEGYSVSREKKERFSLILESASTNQTSMYLCASSPGSNEKLFFGSGTQLSVL.

The J gene is TRBJ2-7, the V gene TRBV7-9; either TRBD1 or TRBD2 may fit D (5 bases each). CDR1 and CDR2 from the germline V gene are SEHNR and FQNEAQ (reference sequence). V lost 5 bases to trimming and J lost 0 bases, with 14 bases between them. The CDR3 is 15 residues long. The CDR3 protein is CASSAMGVSSYEQYF. In DNA form, the CDR3 reads TGTGCCAGCAGCGCTATGGGGGTGAGCTCCTACGAGCAGTACTTC. Variable domain in full (rest from reference TRBV7-9 and TRBJ2-7): DTGVSQNPRHKITKRGQNVTFRCDPISEHNRLYWYRQTLGQGPEFLTYFQNEAQLEKSRLLSDRFSAERPKGSFSTLEIQRTEQGDSAMYLCASSAMGVSSYEQYFGPGTRLTVT.

V is TRBV28 and J is TRBJ1-5; D is ambiguous. The CDR3 is 14 amino acids. Per the germline V gene, CDR1 is MDHEN and CDR2 is SYDVKM. Trimming cost V 6 bases and J 4 bases, with 13 bases left between them. CDR3 amino acids: CASSPPMGNQPQHF. The CDR3 DNA follows: TGTGCCAGCAGCCCGCCGATGGGTAATCAGCCCCAGCATTTT.

The chain carries TRBV19 and TRBJ2-6, with D tentatively TRBD1 (5 bases). The CDR3 length is 19 residues. The germline V gene has CDR1 LNHDA and CDR2 SQIVND (reference sequence). Deletions cut 0 bases from V and 0 bases from J, with 15 bases between. Here the CDR3 DNA reads TGTGCCAGTAGTATAGAGCAGGTTAAGGGGTACTCTGGGGCCAACGTCCTGACTTTC. Residues: CASSIEQVKGYSGANVLTF.

This chain uses TRBV29-1 with TRBJ1-4; D is ambiguous. The CDR3 extends over 11 amino acids. Germline lookup yields CDR1 SQVTM and CDR2 ANQGSEA. V shed 5 bases and J shed 10 bases, with 11 bases lying between them. This CDR3 reads CSVREGRKLFF. The CDR3 bases are TGCAGCGTTCGGGAGGGCCGAAAACTGTTTTTT.

CDR3 residues: CASSRRGHLDSNQPQHF. In DNA, the CDR3 is TGTGCCAGCAGCCGACGCGGACACTTAGATAGCAATCAGCCCCAGCATTTT. The gene calls are TRBV7-8 and TRBJ1-5, with a possible D match to TRBD1 (5 bases). Germline values: CDR1 SGHVS, CDR2 FQNEAQ. CDR3 length: 17 amino acids. The V gene lost 5 bases and the J gene lost 0 bases, with 17 bases spanning the gap.

This sequence joins TRBV6-1 and TRBJ1-1; D remains ambiguous. This CDR3 has 14 residues. Germline V gives CDR1 MNHNS, CDR2 SASEGT. V lost 2 bases and J lost 1, with 8 bases in between. CDR3 sequence reads: CASSELFSNTEAFF. Here the CDR3 DNA reads TGTGCCAGCAGTGAACTCTTTTCGAACACTGAAGCTTTCTTT.

The chain uses TRBV19 and TRBJ1-1; D not resolved. Trimming cost V 11 bases and J 6 bases, with 19 bases left between them. CDR1 is LNHDA and CDR2 is SQIVND in the germline V gene (reference sequence). The CDR3 runs to 13 residues. The CDR3 DNA is TGTGCCTCGAGCGGGCCAGGTCTCGCTGAAGCTTTCTTT. The encoded protein is CASSGPGLAEAFF.

The genes are TRBV4-3 and TRBJ1-3; 10 nucleotides match TRBD1. The CDR3 is made up of 17 amino acids. Germline CDR1 LGHNA, CDR2 YSLEER. V shed 0 bases, J shed 3 bases, and the junction held 5 bases outside the gene matches. The CDR3 sequence is CASSQEWTGGIGNTIYF. The CDR3 bases are TGCGCCAGCAGCCAAGAATGGACAGGGGGTATTGGAAACACCATATATTTT.

A single count supports this clone. The chain recombines TRBV5-1 with TRBJ2-7, with 7 bases aligning to TRBD2. CDR1 SGHRS and CDR2 YFSETQ come from the germline V gene. J was trimmed by 0 bases and V by 4 bases; bases with no gene match: 4. The CDR3 sequence is 14 residues long. DNA for the CDR3: TGCGCCAGCAGCGCGGGAGCGGTCTCCTACGAGCAGTACTTC. This encodes CASSAGAVSYEQYF.

The chain is built from TRBV18 and TRBJ1-6, with TRBD1 as a possible D gene (6 bases). The CDR3 extends over 15 amino acids. Germline-derived CDR1 and CDR2 are KGHSH and LQKENI. V shed 1 base and J shed 4 bases, with 8 bases lying between them. The CDR3 loop reads CASSPQGGYNSPLHF. As DNA, the CDR3 is TGTGCCAGCTCACCACAGGGGGGATATAATTCACCCCTCCACTTT.

This chain connects TRBV9 to TRBJ1-1, with no clear D. Germline V gene sequence: CDR1 SGDLS, CDR2 YYNGEE. CDR3 length: 14 residues. V was cut by 0 bases and J by 2 bases, with 8 bases left in between. The CDR3 sequence is CASSVAGPNTEAFF. CDR3 nucleotides: TGTGCCAGCAGCGTAGCCGGACCAAACACTGAAGCTTTCTTT.

In regard to this clone: This sample includes further DNA sequences coding for the same CDR3. The V and J genes are TRBV28 and TRBJ1-5, with D maybe TRBD1 (6 bases). The CDR3 loop spans 15 amino acids. V shed 1 base and J shed 4 bases, with 11 bases lying between them. Germline V gives CDR1 MDHEN, CDR2 SYDVKM. In nucleotides, the CDR3 is TGTGCCAGCAGTTTATCGGGGGGCGGGAATCAGCCCCAGCATTTT. Amino acids: CASSLSGGGNQPQHF.